These T cell receptor beta chains were read from a single sample in a study of control samples from healthy donors and cancer patients. The repertoire was sequenced with immunoSEQ multiplex PCR; TCRdb's copy has only in-frame clones and lacks some. The sample contains 90,000 or so clones, 88% of which appear only once. Specimen: blood. The receptors shown here come from a woman in her sixties or seventies in good health. CDR3s include the opening cysteine and the closing phenylalanine or tryptophan. A D gene is named only where the DNA matches it firmly. Only some rows state a clone size, as once, few, many or a class for expanded clones.

size	V	D	J	CDR3	DNA
-	TRBV3-1/TRBV3-2	TRBD1	TRBJ1-2	CASSQVDRAKGYTF	TGTGCCAGCAGCCAAGTAGACAGGGCGAAGGGCTACACCTTC
-	TRBV5-1	TRBD1	TRBJ1-2	CASRVGQGTTSSYGYTF	TGCGCCAGCAGAGTCGGACAGGGGACAACCTCGAGCTATGGCTACACCTTC
-	TRBV15	TRBD2	TRBJ2-1	CATSRGTAGEKRRSYNEQFF	TGTGCCACCAGCAGAGGTACGGCGGGAGAAAAAAGAAGGTCCTACAATGAGCAGTTCTTC
once	TRBV6-5	-	TRBJ1-4	CASRGRTNEKLFF	TGTGCCAGCAGAGGAAGGACTAATGAAAAACTGTTTTTT
-	TRBV18	-	TRBJ1-5	CASSSALQPQHF	TGTGCCAGCTCATCCGCCTTGCAGCCCCAGCATTTT
-	TRBV12-5	-	TRBJ2-5	CASAKLQIQETQYF	TGTGCTAGTGCAAAACTACAAATTCAAGAGACCCAGTACTTC
-	TRBV7-6	TRBD2	TRBJ2-1	CASSLEAASGGIYNEQFF	TGTGCCAGCAGCTTAGAGGCGGCTAGCGGGGGTATATACAATGAGCAGTTCTTC
-	TRBV10-2	-	TRBJ1-1	CASSERTGLTEAFF	TGCGCCAGCAGTGAAAGGACCGGACTGACTGAAGCTTTCTTT
once	TRBV7-9	TRBD1	TRBJ1-2	CASSFGQGGYTF	TGTGCCAGCAGCTTTGGACAGGGCGGCTACACCTTC
once	TRBV19	-	TRBJ2-2	CASIGPVNTGELFF	TGTGCCAGTATAGGGCCGGTGAACACCGGGGAGCTGTTTTTT
few	TRBV7-8	-	TRBJ1-5	CASSLAGQPSNQPQHF	TGTGCCAGCAGCCTAGCGGGCCAACCTAGCAATCAGCCCCAGCATTTT
-	TRBV30	-	TRBJ2-1	CAWNSEDGEQFF	TGTGCCTGGAATAGTGAGGACGGTGAGCAGTTCTTC
once	TRBV5-1	-	TRBJ1-1	CASSLAPDLNTEAFF	TGCGCCAGCAGCTTGGCCCCGGACCTAAACACTGAAGCTTTCTTT
-	TRBV5-1	TRBD1	TRBJ1-2	CASSLGQGIDYGYTF	TGCGCCAGCAGCCTTGGACAGGGGATCGACTATGGCTACACCTTC
-	TRBV10-3	TRBD2	TRBJ2-7	CAISETGTSGSLYEQYF	TGTGCCATCAGTGAGACCGGGACTAGCGGGAGTCTCTACGAGCAGTACTTC
-	TRBV19	-	TRBJ1-6	CASRGLYNSPLHF	TGTGCCAGTAGGGGACTCTATAATTCACCCCTCCACTTT
-	TRBV6-1	TRBD2	TRBJ2-7	CASSEKRGYEQYF	TGTGCCAGCAGTGAAAAGCGGGGGTACGAGCAGTACTTC